One sample yielded the 16 T cell receptor beta chains listed below, sequenced in a study of cytomegalovirus exposure and HLA in healthy donors (dated by TCRdb to 2017 to 2019). Library preparation employed the immunoSEQ multiplex PCR assay. A mixture of 60 forward primers for TCR Vbeta segments and 13 reverse primers for TCR Jbeta segments was used in the multiplex PCR. TCRdb carries this immuneACCESS record with in-frame sequences only. Its versions omit some clonotypes, under half of them owing to an unresolved V gene in the studies checked, with the rest unexplained. The sample table lists approximately 100,000 clones, 60% to 85% of them with a count of one. The ten largest clones take up around 5.1% of the sample. Sequencing was performed on PBMCs. Source of these receptors: a female donor in good health and CMV-seropositive.

This clone was counted a few times. The CDR3, as DNA: TGTGCCAGCAGAGAGCGGGGGGCCCCCTACGAGCAGTACTTC. Its protein product is CASRERGAPYEQYF. The rearrangement links TRBV28 to TRBJ2-7, with TRBD2 matching over 9 bases. The CDR3 contains 14 residues. The V gene end was trimmed by 6 bases and the J gene end by 2 bases; junction bases not matched to a gene: 5. Germline lookup yields CDR1 MDHEN and CDR2 SYDVKM.

CDR3 sequence reads: CASSLAVSGNTIYF. The CDR3, as DNA: TGCGCCAGCAGCTTGGCGGTTTCTGGAAACACCATATATTTT. The chain couples TRBV5-1 to TRBJ1-3; D uncertain. CDR1 is SGHRS, CDR2 YFSETQ, per germline. Trimming pared 0 bases from V and 1 base from J, leaving 5 bases between. CDR3 length equals 14 residues.

The V gene is TRBV5-5, the J gene TRBJ2-7; D is possibly TRBD1 (6 bases). V was trimmed by 0 bases and J by 5 bases, leaving 24 bases between them. The CDR3 loop spans 18 amino acids. Germline V CDR1 and CDR2: SGHKS, YYEKEE (reference sequence). The CDR3 bases are TGTGCCAGCAGCTTGGCTGCCCGTTGGGACATACGATCCAACGAGCAGTACTTC. This encodes CASSLAARWDIRSNEQYF. The full variable domain, with the rest looked up from reference TRBV5-5 and TRBJ2-7, is DAGVTQSPTHLIKTRGQQVTLRCSPISGHKSVSWYQQVLGQGPQFIFQYYEKEERGRGNFPDRFSARQFPNYSSELNVNALLLGDSALYLCASSLAARWDIRSNEQYFGPGTRLTVT.

The V gene is TRBV19, the J gene TRBJ1-5; D is unclear. The germline CDR1 and CDR2 sequences are LNHDA and SQIVND (reference sequence). V dropped 3 bases and J dropped 0 bases, with 15 bases sitting between them. The CDR3 spans 17 residues. DNA of the CDR3: TGTGCCAGTAGTATCCCCTCCGGCGGGAATAGCAATCAGCCCCAGCATTTT. Translation gives CASSIPSGGNSNQPQHF. Full variable domain (remainder filled in from reference TRBV19 and TRBJ1-5): DGGITQSPKYLFRKEGQNVTLSCEQNLNHDAMYWYRQDPGQGLRLIYYSQIVNDFQKGDIAEGYSVSREKKESFPLTVTSAQKNPTAFYLCASSIPSGGNSNQPQHFGDGTRLSIL.

The J gene is TRBJ2-7, the V gene TRBV9, with 9 bases fitting TRBD1. Germline trimming cut 0 bases from V and 6 bases from J; bases unmatched to any gene: 16. The germline gives CDR1 SGDLS, CDR2 YYNGEE. This CDR3 region has 18 residues. CDR3 region: CASSVGPGGQGRVTEQYF. The CDR3, as DNA: TGTGCCAGCAGCGTAGGGCCTGGGGGACAGGGTCGTGTCACCGAGCAGTACTTC.

The rearrangement links TRBV12-5 to TRBJ2-2, with D possibly matching TRBD1 (5 bases). The germline V gene has CDR1 LGHNT and CDR2 FRNRAP. The CDR3 extends over 13 amino acids. With 10 bases removed from V and 2 bases from J, the gap between germline ends came to 11 bases. The CDR3 spells CAMAGLNTGELFF. Written as DNA, the CDR3 is TGTGCTATGGCAGGGCTTAACACCGGGGAGCTGTTTTTT.

This clone showed up just once. The chain links TRBV5-1 to TRBJ1-2, with a weak D call TRBD1 (5 bases). Trimming removed 4 bases from V and 4 bases from J, with 17 bases in between. Per the germline V gene, CDR1 is SGHRS and CDR2 is YFSETQ. CDR3 length equals 15 residues. CDR3 nucleotide sequence: TGCGCCAGCAGCCAGGAAGTAGGGGTTGGCTATGGCTACACCTTC. Translating gives CASSQEVGVGYGYTF.

The V call is TRBV4-1, the J call TRBJ2-1, with TRBD2 matching over 9 bases. CDR1 is MGHRA and CDR2 is YSYEKL in the germline V gene. The J segment lost 0 bases and the V segment lost 4 bases, leaving 16 bases of the junction unmatched. The CDR3 has 20 amino acids. The CDR3 nucleotides read TGCGCCAGCAGCCTCTTCGTCGGAGCGGGAGGTCCTAACTCCTACAATGAGCAGTTCTTC. It codes for CASSLFVGAGGPNSYNEQFF.

The V call is TRBV4-3, the J call TRBJ1-2; maybe TRBD1 (5 bases). This CDR3 is built from 18 residues. Trimming stripped 0 bases from V and 4 bases from J, with 21 bases between. Germline lookup yields CDR1 LGHNA and CDR2 YSLEER. The CDR3 loop reads CASSQEGYTGRLFYGYTF. The CDR3 nucleotides read TGCGCCAGCAGCCAAGAAGGGTATACAGGCCGACTTTTCTATGGCTACACCTTC.

V is TRBV10-1 and J is TRBJ1-6, with 8 bases identical to TRBD1. V shed 3 bases and J 9 bases; nucleotides not matched to a gene: 7. The germline gives CDR1 WNHNN, CDR2 SYGVQD (reference sequence). The CDR3 consists of 15 residues. The CDR3 loop reads CASSERYRGCSPLHF. In DNA, the CDR3 is TGCGCCAGCAGTGAAAGGTACAGGGGGTGTTCACCCCTCCACTTT.

The gene calls are TRBV4-1 and TRBJ2-1; 10 bases are shared with TRBD2. The length of the CDR3 is 16 residues. V gave up 0 bases and J gave up 8 bases; unmatched junction bases: 7. Looked up from germline, CDR1 is MGHRA and CDR2 is YSYEKL. CDR3: CASSQEALAGPDEQFF. CDR3 DNA: TGCGCCAGCAGCCAAGAAGCACTAGCGGGACCAGATGAGCAGTTCTTC.

This chain uses TRBV4-3 with TRBJ2-5; perhaps TRBD2 as D (6 bases). The CDR3 runs 16 residues. The germline V gene encodes CDR1 LGHNA and CDR2 YSLEER. The V end was cut by 0 bases, the J end by 2 bases, with 13 bases between. CDR3 amino acids: CASSQDWGTPQETQYF. The DNA for the CDR3 is TGCGCCAGCAGCCAAGATTGGGGGACTCCACAAGAGACCCAGTACTTC.

The chain combines TRBV6-5 with TRBJ1-4; a possible D gene is TRBD1 (5 bases). Germline V CDR1 and CDR2: MNHEY, SVGAGI. CDR3 length: 14 amino acids. V gave up 8 bases and J gave up 10 bases, with 20 bases separating them. CDR3 residues: CASREAGQKIKLFF. The CDR3 nucleotides read TGTGCCAGCCGGGAGGCAGGGCAAAAAATAAAACTGTTTTTT.

This sequence joins TRBV29-1 and TRBJ2-1, with 11 bases fitting TRBD2. Germline V gene data show CDR1 as SQVTM and CDR2 as ANQGSEA. J lost 10 bases, V lost 3 bases, and 11 bases had no gene match. The CDR3 runs 15 residues. CDR3: CSVDAGTSGTKEQFF. As DNA, the CDR3 is TGCAGCGTTGACGCCGGGACTAGCGGCACAAAGGAGCAGTTCTTC.

This clone turned up a few times. The V and J genes are TRBV5-8 and TRBJ1-6, with TRBD1 as a possible D gene (5 bases). The length of the CDR3 is 14 residues. Trimming removed 4 bases at V and 5 bases at J, with 10 bases between. CDR1 and CDR2 (germline): SGHTS, YDEGEE. The CDR3, as DNA: TGTGCCAGCAGCCCCGGGACTAATAATTCACCCCTCCACTTT. The encoded protein is CASSPGTNNSPLHF.

Of note for this clone: Mismatch with germline at one junction end may stem from a read error. The J gene is TRBJ1-6, the V gene TRBV7-9, with TRBD1 as a possible D gene (6 bases). The CDR3 sequence is 17 residues long. In germline, CDR1 is SEHNR, CDR2 FQNEAQ (reference sequence). The CDR3 DNA follows: TGTTCCAGCAGCTTAGTAGGGGGAGTAGGGCCGAATTCACCCCTCCACTTT. It yields the protein CSSSLVGGVGPNSPLHF. Supplemented by reference TRBV7-9 and TRBJ1-6, the full variable domain reads DTGVSQNPRHKITKRGQNVTFRCDPISEHNRLYWYRQTLGQGPEFLTYFQNEAQLEKSRLLSDRFSAERPKGSFSTLEIQRTEQGDSAMYLCSSSLVGGVGPNSPLHFGNGTRLTVT.